This entry lists 2 T cell receptor beta chains sequenced from one sample in a study of blood T cells in healthy people across ages. It was with a sample-barcoded 5' primer and a J-beta primer mix that a second PCR of about 6 to 12 cycles was run. Via MiXCR, TCRdb re-called the 5' RACE reads, giving one row per CDR3 protein. The data hold about 560,000 distinct CDR3 sequences, with approximately 26% observed a single time. Separately, the same data were catalogued under a study of T cells of mothers and their children.

Sequencing used blood. The receptor set was obtained from a boy between 2 and 10 years old in good health.

The V call is TRBV25-1, the J call TRBJ2-1, with D perhaps matching TRBD1 or TRBD2 (5 bases each). The CDR3 covers 15 residues. The germline V gene encodes CDR1 MGHDK and CDR2 SYGVNS. Trimming left V 3 bases short and J 4 bases short, with 13 bases between. Here the CDR3 reads CASSDPGTVYNEQFF. The CDR3 nucleotides are TGTGCCAGCAGTGACCCTGGGACGGTATACAATGAGCAGTTCTTC.

There are many counts of this clonotype. At one end, the junction sequence differs from germline, possibly due to a read error. The chain links TRBV5-1 to TRBJ1-1; TRBD1 might be the D (6 bases). The CDR3 extends over 13 amino acids. Germline V gene sequence: CDR1 SGHRS, CDR2 YFSETQ. The DNA for the CDR3 is TGTGCCAGCAGCCTACAGGGTAGAACTGAAGCTTTCTTT. Translated, it gives CASSLQGRTEAFF.